A single sample gave rise to the 29 T cell receptor beta chains below, sequenced in a study of blood T cell repertoires in COVID-19. Method: immunoSEQ multiplex PCR; TCRdb's copy keeps in-frame clones and lacks some. The sample carries 60,000 to 95,000 clones, roughly 70% recorded once. The sequencing input was peripheral blood. These receptors were obtained from a human donor with acute or convalescent COVID-19. The donor label of this sample is uncertain.

This chain links TRBV5-1 with TRBJ2-3; TRBD2 is a possible D gene (5 bases). Germline V lookup: CDR1 SGHRS, CDR2 YFSETQ. V was trimmed by 6 bases and J by 3 bases, leaving 17 bases between them. The CDR3 is made up of 15 amino acids. CDR3 DNA sequence: TGCGCCAGCACCCATAGTGGGAGTCAAACAGATACGCAGTATTTT. Its protein product is CASTHSGSQTDTQYF.

The rearrangement uses TRBV30 and TRBJ2-3, with 11 bases matching TRBD2. The CDR3 is 18 residues long. V lost 0 bases, J lost 5 bases, and 13 bases stayed unmatched. Germline lookup yields CDR1 GTSNPN and CDR2 SVGIG (reference sequence). This CDR3 is CAWSVGLRRLAGIDTQYF. DNA for the CDR3: TGTGCCTGGAGTGTAGGTTTAAGACGACTAGCGGGAATAGATACGCAGTATTTT.

The J gene is TRBJ1-6, the V gene TRBV3-1 (or the pseudogene TRBV3-2), with 7 positions matching TRBD1. The CDR3 loop spans 16 amino acids. CDR1 LGHDT and CDR2 YNNKEL come from the germline V gene (reference sequence). J was trimmed by 7 bases and V by 0 bases; bases with no gene match: 6. CDR3 in DNA: TGTGCCAGCAGCCAAGATCGGGGACAGCCGAATTCACCCCTCCACTTT. As protein: CASSQDRGQPNSPLHF.

V and J are TRBV19 and TRBJ2-7, with a weak D call TRBD2 (5 bases). Germline V CDR1 and CDR2: LNHDA, SQIVND (reference sequence). V was shortened by 5 bases and J by 2 bases, with 10 bases between the two germline ends. The CDR3 is 13 amino acids. The CDR3 sequence: CASSLEGAYEQYF. The CDR3 region has the DNA TGTGCCAGTAGTCTCGAGGGAGCCTACGAGCAGTACTTC.

The DNA for the CDR3 is TGTGCCAGCAGCTTAGCGGGGGGACAGGGCTACAATGAGCAGTTCTTC. Translating gives CASSLAGGQGYNEQFF. This chain connects TRBV7-9 to TRBJ2-1, with 9 positions matching TRBD1. V was clipped by 0 bases and J by 3 bases; unmatched bases: 3. CDR3 length: 16 residues. Germline lookup yields CDR1 SEHNR and CDR2 FQNEAQ (reference sequence).

The V gene is TRBV29-1, the J gene TRBJ1-2; D call uncertain. There are 11 residues in the CDR3. V lost 6 bases, J lost 6 bases, and 11 bases lay in between. CDR1 is SQVTM, CDR2 ANQGSEA, per germline. The CDR3 sequence is CSVLEPDGYTF. DNA for the CDR3: TGCAGCGTACTGGAGCCCGATGGCTACACCTTC.

The chain combines TRBV24-1 with TRBJ1-1, with 7 positions matching TRBD1. The length of the CDR3 is 15 residues. Trimming took 2 bases from V and 1 from J; bases not matched to a gene: 3. Germline CDR1 reads KGHDR; CDR2 reads SFDVKD. CDR3 amino acids: CATSDSRQGNTEAFF. The CDR3 nucleotides are TGTGCCACCAGTGATTCCCGACAGGGGAACACTGAAGCTTTCTTT.

The chain is built from TRBV20-1 and TRBJ1-5; D ambiguous. Trimming left V 6 bases short and J 9 bases short, with 9 bases between. Germline V gives CDR1 DFQATT, CDR2 SNEGSKA (reference sequence). This CDR3 region has 10 residues. The CDR3 coding sequence is TGCAGTGCCTGGCCGGGGCCCCAGCATTTT. Translation gives CSAWPGPQHF.

This chain joins TRBV7-3 and TRBJ2-2, with D possibly being TRBD2 (6 bases). The CDR3 covers 14 residues. CDR1 is SGHTA, CDR2 FQGTGA, per germline. The ends were cut back, 5 bases at V and 6 bases at J, with 13 bases in the middle. This CDR3 is CASSPMTRSGELFF. Here the CDR3 DNA reads TGTGCCAGCAGCCCGATGACTAGATCCGGGGAGCTGTTTTTT. Drawing the rest from reference TRBV7-3 and TRBJ2-2, the complete variable domain is GAGVSQTPSNKVTEKGKYVELRCDPISGHTALYWYRQSLGQGPEFLIYFQGTGAADDSGLPNDRFFAVRPEGSVSTLKIQRTERGDSAVYLCASSPMTRSGELFFGEGSRLTVL.

In this sample, this clone turned up a few times. V usage is TRBV21-1 and J usage is TRBJ1-3; the table assigns TRBD1, which was not confirmed against the DNA. TRBV21-1 is a documented pseudogene. This CDR3 is built from 13 residues. CDR3 sequence: CASSKDSGNTIYF. DNA for the CDR3: TGTGCCAGCAGCAAAGACAGTGGAAACACCATATATTTT.

The V gene is TRBV2, the J gene TRBJ1-2, with TRBD1 as a possible D gene (6 bases). This CDR3 has 11 amino acids. CDR1 and CDR2 (germline): SNHLY, FYNNEI. V was clipped by 8 bases and J by 3 bases, with 7 bases between them. CDR3 bases: TGTGCCAGCCGGACAGACTATGGCTACACCTTC. The encoded protein is CASRTDYGYTF.

The chain recombines TRBV27 with TRBJ2-7; D possibly corresponds to TRBD1 (6 bases). This CDR3 has 14 amino acids. Germline V gene data show CDR1 as MNHEY and CDR2 as SMNVEV (reference sequence). V shed 10 bases and J shed 1 base, with 17 bases lying between them. The CDR3 DNA follows: TGTGCCACCCTTCTAACAGGGCAATCCTACGAGCAGTACGTC. Translated, it gives CATLLTGQSYEQYV.

The V and J genes are TRBV13 and TRBJ2-1; the match to TRBD2 covers 10 bases. The CDR3 covers 14 residues. Germline V gene sequence: CDR1 PRHDT, CDR2 FYEKMQ (reference sequence). J gave up 5 bases and V 7 bases, and 5 bases lay outside the gene matches. CDR3 sequence reads: CASKQRGGNNEQFF. DNA of the CDR3: TGTGCCAGCAAACAGCGGGGGGGAAACAATGAGCAGTTCTTC. Filled out from reference TRBV13 and TRBJ2-1, the complete variable domain reads AAGVIQSPRHLIKEKRETATLKCYPIPRHDTVYWYQQGPGQDPQFLISFYEKMQSDKGSIPDRFSAQQFSDYHSELNMSSLELGDSALYFCASKQRGGNNEQFFGPGTRLTVL.

The V and J genes are TRBV5-1 and TRBJ1-2; D not resolved. From germline, CDR1 is SGHRS and CDR2 YFSETQ. The CDR3 sequence is 13 residues long. Trimming removed 0 bases at V and 3 bases at J, with 6 bases between. As DNA, the CDR3 is TGCGCCAGCAGCTTGGCACAAGACTATGGCTACACCTTC. This translates into CASSLAQDYGYTF.

Written as DNA, the CDR3 is TGCAGCGTTGAGGGGGAGCACAGGGTCACAGATACGCAGTATTTT. It yields the protein CSVEGEHRVTDTQYF. The V call is TRBV29-1, the J call TRBJ2-3; maybe TRBD1 (6 bases). Looked up from germline, CDR1 is SQVTM and CDR2 is ANQGSEA. The CDR3 spans 15 residues. The V and J ends lost 3 bases and 2 bases respectively, with 15 bases between them.

For this clone: The same CDR3 arises from other DNA sequences in this sample as well. The rearrangement uses TRBV5-1 and TRBJ2-3; D is unresolved. V gave up 0 bases and J gave up 2 bases, with 4 bases separating them. CDR1 and CDR2 (germline): SGHRS, YFSETQ. CDR3 length: 13 residues. The chain's CDR3 is CASSLGATDTQYF. CDR3 DNA: TGCGCCAGCAGCTTGGGGGCCACAGATACGCAGTATTTT.

The V gene is TRBV24-1, the J gene TRBJ2-1, with 11 bases lining up with TRBD1. Germline-derived CDR1 and CDR2 are KGHDR and SFDVKD. With V trimmed by 4 bases and J by 4 bases, 8 bases remained unmatched. CDR3 length: 17 residues. The CDR3: CATSDQLGDRGYNEQFF. The CDR3 DNA sequence: TGTGCCACCAGTGACCAACTGGGGGACAGGGGGTACAATGAGCAGTTCTTC.

V is TRBV6-2 or TRBV6-3 and J is TRBJ2-7; 10 bases agree with TRBD1. Trimming took 2 bases from V and 4 from J; bases not matched to a gene: 2. The CDR3 contains 14 residues. CDR1 and CDR2 (germline): MNHEY, SVGEGT. The CDR3 reads CASSYRGQGYEQYF. The CDR3, as DNA: TGTGCCAGCAGTTACCGGGGACAGGGGTACGAGCAGTACTTC.

The chain carries TRBV15 and TRBJ2-7, with 12 bases that match TRBD1. There are 14 residues in the CDR3. Trimming cost V 8 bases and J 2 bases; bases outside gene matches: 4. Germline CDR1 LNHNV, CDR2 YYDKDF (reference sequence). The CDR3 reads CATSGTGGPYEQYF. DNA for the CDR3: TGTGCCACCTCAGGGACAGGGGGCCCCTACGAGCAGTACTTC.

This sequence joins TRBV6-5 and TRBJ1-3; weak D call: TRBD1 (5 bases). V was clipped by 1 base and J by 0 bases, with 10 bases between them. CDR1 is MNHEY, CDR2 SVGAGI, per germline. This CDR3 comprises 16 residues. DNA of the CDR3: TGTGCCAGCAGTTACTATCGGGGGATCTCTGGAAACACCATATATTTT. Translating it yields CASSYYRGISGNTIYF.

This chain connects TRBV28 to TRBJ1-1; D remains unclear. CDR1 is MDHEN and CDR2 is SYDVKM in the germline V gene. Trimming shortened V by 6 bases and J by 6 bases, and 17 bases separated the two germline ends. This CDR3 has 14 residues. CDR3 coding DNA: TGTGCCAGCAGCACTAGGACCACTGGGGCTGAAGCTTTCTTT. Protein sequence: CASSTRTTGAEAFF.

This clone was observed once. The CDR3 region is CASSPRQANEKLFF. CDR3 coding DNA: TGTGCCAGTAGTCCACGACAGGCTAATGAAAAACTGTTTTTT. The rearrangement links TRBV19 to TRBJ1-4; D perhaps matches TRBD1 (6 bases). Germline V gene lookup returns CDR1 LNHDA and CDR2 SQIVND (reference sequence). CDR3 size: 14 residues. Trimming removed 5 bases from V and 3 bases from J, with 10 bases in between.

The chain has TRBV5-1 and TRBJ2-1, with 14 bases fitting TRBD2. The CDR3 is 18 amino acids. Looked up from germline, CDR1 is SGHRS and CDR2 is YFSETQ. The J segment lost 1 base and the V segment lost 4 bases, leaving 7 bases of the junction unmatched. The CDR3 DNA reads TGCGCCAGCAGCCCCGAGGGACTAGCGGGGGAATCCTACAATGAGCAGTTCTTC. It is translated as CASSPEGLAGESYNEQFF.

The chain carries TRBV28 and TRBJ1-1; D perhaps matches TRBD1 (6 bases). Germline CDR1 reads MDHEN; CDR2 reads SYDVKM. V was cut by 3 bases and J by 8 bases, with 10 bases left in between. The CDR3 has 12 amino acids. The chain's CDR3 is CASSLRTVEAFF. CDR3 bases: TGTGCCAGCAGTTTGAGGACAGTCGAAGCTTTCTTT.

J is TRBJ1-6 and V is TRBV7-2; 7 nucleotides align to TRBD1. The V gene's germline CDR1 is SGHTA and CDR2 FQGNSA. Trimming cost V 7 bases and J 9 bases; bases outside gene matches: 12. The CDR3 contains 15 residues. The CDR3 spells CASTSQTGRISPLHF. CDR3 in DNA: TGTGCCAGCACCTCCCAGACAGGGCGGATTTCACCCCTCCACTTT.

The rearrangement links TRBV9 to TRBJ2-2; 7 bases are a match to TRBD2. The ends lost 0 bases at V and 4 bases at J; junction bases unmatched: 3. The CDR3 loop spans 15 amino acids. Germline V gene data show CDR1 as SGDLS and CDR2 as YYNGEE. The CDR3 coding sequence is TGTGCCAGCAGCGTAGTTTGGGGGGGCACCGGGGAGCTGTTTTTT. It is translated as CASSVVWGGTGELFF.

CDR3 loop: CASSLEPGSGNTIYF. The CDR3 DNA sequence: TGTGCCAGCAGCTTGGAGCCAGGCTCTGGAAACACCATATATTTT. The chain joins TRBV5-6 to TRBJ1-3; D not certain. CDR3 length: 15 amino acids. The V and J ends lost 0 bases and 0 bases respectively, with 7 bases between them. The V gene's germline CDR1 is SGHDT and CDR2 YYEEEE. Looking up the rest from reference TRBV5-6 and TRBJ1-3 gives the full variable domain: DAGVTQSPTHLIKTRGQQVTLRCSPKSGHDTVSWYQQALGQGPQFIFQYYEEEERQRGNFPDRFSGHQFPNYSSELNVNALLLGDSALYLCASSLEPGSGNTIYFGEGSWLTVV.

The count of this clone is one. The CDR3 DNA follows: TGCGCCAGCAGCTTGGGGGACAGGTTCGAGACCCAGTACTTC. As protein: CASSLGDRFETQYF. The rearrangement joins TRBV5-1 to TRBJ2-5; TRBD1 agrees at 8 bases. V shed 0 bases, J shed 5 bases, and the junction held 3 bases outside the gene matches. The germline V gene encodes CDR1 SGHRS and CDR2 YFSETQ. This CDR3 has 14 amino acids.

The V call is TRBV5-5, the J call TRBJ1-2; a possible D gene is TRBD1 (5 bases). Trimming took off 4 bases at V and 3 bases at J, with 16 bases between the two ends. The CDR3 consists of 15 residues. Looked up from germline, CDR1 is SGHKS and CDR2 is YYEKEE (reference sequence). The CDR3 region is CASSLTQGRDYGYTF. In DNA, the CDR3 is TGTGCCAGCAGCCTAACCCAGGGTCGCGACTATGGCTACACCTTC.